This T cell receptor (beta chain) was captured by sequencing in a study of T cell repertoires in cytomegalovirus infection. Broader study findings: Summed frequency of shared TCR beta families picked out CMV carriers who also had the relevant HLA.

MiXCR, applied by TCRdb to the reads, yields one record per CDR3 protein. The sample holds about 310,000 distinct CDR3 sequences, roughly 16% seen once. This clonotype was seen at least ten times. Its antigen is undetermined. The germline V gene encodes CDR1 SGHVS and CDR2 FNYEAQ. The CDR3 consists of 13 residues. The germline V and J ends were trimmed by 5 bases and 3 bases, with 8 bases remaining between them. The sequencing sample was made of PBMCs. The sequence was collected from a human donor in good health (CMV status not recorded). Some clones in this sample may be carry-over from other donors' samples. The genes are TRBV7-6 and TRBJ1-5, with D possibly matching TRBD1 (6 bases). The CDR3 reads CASSGQNNQPQHF. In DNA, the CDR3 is TGTGCCAGCAGCGGACAGAACAATCAGCCCCAGCATTTT.